A single sample is the source of the 2 T cell receptor beta chains below, sequenced in a study of CD8+ T cells in alopecia areata. Extracted from the samples, RNA was reverse transcribed into cDNA to serve as the sequencing template. The repertoire was sequenced with immunoSEQ multiplex PCR; TCRdb's copy has only in-frame clones and lacks some. The repertoire holds about 180,000 clones, with roughly 63% as singletons. The treatment denotes: oral pan-JAK inhibitor, 5-10 mg twice daily. Sequencing was performed on CD4+ T cells sorted from blood, taken around week 55, from a patient treated with tofacitinib. The source of these receptors is a human donor with alopecia areata.

The V call is TRBV9, the J call TRBJ1-6; weak D call: TRBD1 (6 bases). This CDR3 contains 15 residues. In germline, CDR1 is SGDLS, CDR2 YYNGEE. Trimming took 3 bases from V and 8 from J, leaving 15 bases between them. DNA of the CDR3: TGTGCCAGCAGCGGTGGCGTCGCAGGGGATTCACCCCTCCACTTT. Translation: CASSGGVAGDSPLHF.

V gene TRBV29-1 combines with J gene TRBJ1-1; D is ambiguous. Trimming removed 7 bases at V and 2 bases at J, with 11 bases between. This CDR3 spans 12 amino acids. Germline V lookup: CDR1 SQVTM, CDR2 ANQGSEA. CDR3 nucleotides: TGCAGCGCCGGTCGGGGAAACACTGAAGCTTTCTTT. Its protein is CSAGRGNTEAFF. The full variable domain, with the rest looked up from reference TRBV29-1 and TRBJ1-1, is SAVISQKPSRDICQRGTSLTIQCQVDSQVTMMFWYRQQPGQSLTLIATANQGSEATYESGFVIDKFPISRPNLTFSTLTVSNMSPEDSSIYLCSAGRGNTEAFFGQGTRLTVV.